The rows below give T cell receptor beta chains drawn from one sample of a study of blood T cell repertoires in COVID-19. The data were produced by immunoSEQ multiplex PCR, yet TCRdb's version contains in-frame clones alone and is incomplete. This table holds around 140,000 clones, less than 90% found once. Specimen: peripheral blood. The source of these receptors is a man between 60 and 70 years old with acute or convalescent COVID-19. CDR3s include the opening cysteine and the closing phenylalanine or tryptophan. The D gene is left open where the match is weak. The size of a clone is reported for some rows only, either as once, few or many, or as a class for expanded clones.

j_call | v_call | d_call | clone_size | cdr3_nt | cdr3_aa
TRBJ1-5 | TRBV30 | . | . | TGTGCCTGGAGTAGGGGAAAAGAACAGCCCCAGCATTTT | CAWSRGKEQPQHF
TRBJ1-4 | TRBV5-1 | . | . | TGCGCCAGCAGGACTCAGGGAGGAAGCGAAAAACTGTTTTTT | CASRTQGGSEKLFF
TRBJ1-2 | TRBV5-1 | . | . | TGCGCCAGCAGCTTGACAGGGAACTTAGGCTACACCTTC | CASSLTGNLGYTF
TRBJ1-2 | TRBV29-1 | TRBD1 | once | TGCAGCGTCGAATCCGGACAGGGGGGTTCTAACTATGGCTACACCTTC | CSVESGQGGSNYGYTF
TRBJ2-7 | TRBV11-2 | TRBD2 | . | TGTGCCAGCAGCCGGATGGCGGGGGTCTGGGACGAGCAGTACTTC | CASSRMAGVWDEQYF
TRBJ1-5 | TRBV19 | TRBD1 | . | TGTGCCAGTAGTATAACCCGACAGGGGAGCAATCAGCCCCAGCATTTT | CASSITRQGSNQPQHF
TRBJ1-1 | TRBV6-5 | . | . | TGTGCCAGCAGCCCAAGGAGGGAGACTGAAGCTTTCTTT | CASSPRRETEAFF
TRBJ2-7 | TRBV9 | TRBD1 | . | TGTGCCAGCAGCGAGGGGACAGCTGGCTACGAGCAGTACTTC | CASSEGTAGYEQYF
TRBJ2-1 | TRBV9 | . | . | TGTGCCAGCAGCCCCGGGGGGCTTGAGCAGTTCTTC | CASSPGGLEQFF
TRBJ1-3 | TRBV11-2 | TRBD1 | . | TGTGCCAGCAGCTCGGGACAGCCCCACTCTGGAAACACCATATATTTT | CASSSGQPHSGNTIYF
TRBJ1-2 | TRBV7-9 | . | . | TGTGCCAGCAGCTTAAACAGGAACTATGGCTACACCTTC | CASSLNRNYGYTF
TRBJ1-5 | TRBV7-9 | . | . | TGTGCCAGCAGCTCCATTGATGGCCAGCCCCAGCATTTT | CASSSIDGQPQHF
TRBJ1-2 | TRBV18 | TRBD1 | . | TGTGCCAGCTCATTAGGGGGCGCAATGTATGGCTACACCTTC | CASSLGGAMYGYTF
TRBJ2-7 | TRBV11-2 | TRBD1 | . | TGTGCCAGCAGCTTAGCCGGGGGACAGGGGGCTTACGAGCAGTACTTC | CASSLAGGQGAYEQYF
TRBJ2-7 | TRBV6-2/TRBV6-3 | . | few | TGTGCCAGCAGTTACGGGGCAGGGCGCTACGAGCAGTACTTC | CASSYGAGRYEQYF
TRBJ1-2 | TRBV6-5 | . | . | TGTGCCAGCAGTCGCGATCCAAGCGGCTACACCTTC | CASSRDPSGYTF
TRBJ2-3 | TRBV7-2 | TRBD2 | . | TGTGCCAGCAGCCTTCAAACTAGCGGGAGTGGGTTAGATACGCAGTATTTT | CASSLQTSGSGLDTQYF
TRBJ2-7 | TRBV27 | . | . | TGTGCCAGCAGTTTCAAGGACAGTACTACCTACGAGCAGTACTTC | CASSFKDSTTYEQYF
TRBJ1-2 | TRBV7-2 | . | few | TGTGCCAGCAGCTTAGCCAGCGGGTTCTATGGCTACACCTTC | CASSLASGFYGYTF
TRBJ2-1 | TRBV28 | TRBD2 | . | TGTGCCAGCAGTTTCTTGGCGGGGGGTTACAATGAGCAGTTCTTC | CASSFLAGGYNEQFF
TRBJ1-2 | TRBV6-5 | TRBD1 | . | TGTGCCAGCAGAGACGACAGGGTGGGCGGCTACACCTTC | CASRDDRVGGYTF
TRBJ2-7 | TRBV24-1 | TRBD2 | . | TGTGCCACCAGTGTGGGGCCTAGCGGACCCTACGAGCAGTACTTC | CATSVGPSGPYEQYF
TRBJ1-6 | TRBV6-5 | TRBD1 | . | TGTGCCAGCAACTTAAACAGGGGTGGCTCACCCCTCCACTTT | CASNLNRGGSPLHF
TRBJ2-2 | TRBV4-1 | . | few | TGCGCCAGCAGACAGGGCACCGGGGAGCTGTTTTTT | CASRQGTGELFF
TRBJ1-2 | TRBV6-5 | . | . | TGTGCCAGCAGGGATGACATGGGGCCCTGGGCGGGCTACACCTTC | CASRDDMGPWAGYTF
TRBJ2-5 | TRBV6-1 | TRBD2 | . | TGTGCCAGCAGTGAAAGGGAGGGGTTTCAAGAGACCCAGTACTTC | CASSEREGFQETQYF
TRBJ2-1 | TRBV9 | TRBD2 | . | TGTGCCAGCAGCGTAGCTCCGACTAGCGACAATGAGCAGTTCTTC | CASSVAPTSDNEQFF
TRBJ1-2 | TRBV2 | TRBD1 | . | TGTGCCAGCAGGGAACAGGGGTTCGGCTACACCTTC | CASREQGFGYTF
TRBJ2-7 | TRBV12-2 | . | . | TGTGCAAGTCGCTTAGATATCGGGACTAGCGGGAGGCGCGGCGAGCAGTACTTC | CASRLDIGTSGRRGEQYF
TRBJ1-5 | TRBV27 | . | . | TGTGCCAGCAGTTTTTATAGCAATCAGCCCCAGCATTTT | CASSFYSNQPQHF
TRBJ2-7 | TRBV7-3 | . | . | TGTGCCAGCAGCTTTCAGGGCGGGGCGTTCGAGCAGTACTTC | CASSFQGGAFEQYF
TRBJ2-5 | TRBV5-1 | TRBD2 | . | TGCGCCAGCAGCCCCCTAGCGGGGGGGCAGGAGACCCAGTACTTC | CASSPLAGGQETQYF
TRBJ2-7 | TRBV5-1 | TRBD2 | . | TGCGCCAGCAGCCCGGGACTAGCGGGAGGATGGGGCGAGCAGTACTTC | CASSPGLAGGWGEQYF
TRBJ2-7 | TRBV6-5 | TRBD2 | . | TGTGCCAGCGGAGCGGGGGGAATTCCCTACGAGCAGTACTTC | CASGAGGIPYEQYF
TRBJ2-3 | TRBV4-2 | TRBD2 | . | TGTGCCAGCAGCCAAGGGACTAGATCGGGAGATACGCAGTATTTT | CASSQGTRSGDTQYF
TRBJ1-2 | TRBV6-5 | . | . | TGTGCCACCTTCGCGGCTAGCGGCTACACCTTC | CATFAASGYTF
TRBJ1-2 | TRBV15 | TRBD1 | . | TGTGCCACCAGCAGAGGCGCCCGCCGGGACAGGGTTTGGGATGGCTACACCTTC | CATSRGARRDRVWDGYTF
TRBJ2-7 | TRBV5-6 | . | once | TGTGCCAGCCGATTGAGCGGCGGGGTCTACGAGCAGTACTTC | CASRLSGGVYEQYF
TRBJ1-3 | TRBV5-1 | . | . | TGCGCCAGCAGCGTGGACAGCTCTGGAAACACCATATATTTT | CASSVDSSGNTIYF
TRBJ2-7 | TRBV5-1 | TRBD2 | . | TGCGCCAGCAGCACGGGACTAGCGGACGAGCAGTACTTC | CASSTGLADEQYF
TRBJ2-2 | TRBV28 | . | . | TGTGCCAGCAGTCCTCGACATGAATCCATCACCGGGGAGCTGTTTTTT | CASSPRHESITGELFF
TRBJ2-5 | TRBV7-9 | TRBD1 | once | TGTGCCAGCAGCTTGGGACAGGGGTTTCGAGAGACCCAGTACTTC | CASSLGQGFRETQYF
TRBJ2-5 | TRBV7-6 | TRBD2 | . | TGTGCCAGCAGGCGAGGGACTAGTTCAGGAGAGACCCAGTACTTC | CASRRGTSSGETQYF
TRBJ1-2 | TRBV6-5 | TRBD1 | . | TGTGCCAGCAGCCCCAGGGCAGGGGGGTTCTATGGCTACACCTTC | CASSPRAGGFYGYTF
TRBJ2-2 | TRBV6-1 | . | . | TGTGCCAGCAGTGACCGCGGGAAGCCGGACACCGGGGAGCTGTTTTTT | CASSDRGKPDTGELFF
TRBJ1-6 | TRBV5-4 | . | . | TGTGCCAGCAGCATCGACATATATAATTCACCCCTCCACTTT | CASSIDIYNSPLHF
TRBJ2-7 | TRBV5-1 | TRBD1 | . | TGCGCCAGCAGCTTGGGGGGACAGGGCTCGTGGGAGCAGTACTTC | CASSLGGQGSWEQYF
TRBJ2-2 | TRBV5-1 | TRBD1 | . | TGCGCCAGCAGCTCGAACGTGGGACAGGGATCCGGGGAGCTGTTTTTT | CASSSNVGQGSGELFF
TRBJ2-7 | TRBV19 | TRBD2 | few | TGTGCCAGTAGTCCCAGCGGGGGGGCCTACGAGCAGTACTTC | CASSPSGGAYEQYF
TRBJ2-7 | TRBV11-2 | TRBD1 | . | TGTGCCAGCAGCTTAGAGACAGGGGGATTCTACGAGCAGTACTTC | CASSLETGGFYEQYF
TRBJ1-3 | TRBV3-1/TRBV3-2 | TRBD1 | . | TGTGCCAGCAGCCGACAGGGAGCAGGAAACACCATATATTTT | CASSRQGAGNTIYF
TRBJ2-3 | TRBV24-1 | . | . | TGTGCCACCAAAGTACAGACCTTCACAGATACGCAGTATTTT | CATKVQTFTDTQYF
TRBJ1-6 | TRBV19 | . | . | TGTGCCAGTTGTGGGGCCTCCAATAATTCACCCCTCCACTTT | CASCGASNNSPLHF
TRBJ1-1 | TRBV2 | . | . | TGTGCCAGCTTCGGCAGGGTGAACACTGAAGCTTTCTTT | CASFGRVNTEAFF